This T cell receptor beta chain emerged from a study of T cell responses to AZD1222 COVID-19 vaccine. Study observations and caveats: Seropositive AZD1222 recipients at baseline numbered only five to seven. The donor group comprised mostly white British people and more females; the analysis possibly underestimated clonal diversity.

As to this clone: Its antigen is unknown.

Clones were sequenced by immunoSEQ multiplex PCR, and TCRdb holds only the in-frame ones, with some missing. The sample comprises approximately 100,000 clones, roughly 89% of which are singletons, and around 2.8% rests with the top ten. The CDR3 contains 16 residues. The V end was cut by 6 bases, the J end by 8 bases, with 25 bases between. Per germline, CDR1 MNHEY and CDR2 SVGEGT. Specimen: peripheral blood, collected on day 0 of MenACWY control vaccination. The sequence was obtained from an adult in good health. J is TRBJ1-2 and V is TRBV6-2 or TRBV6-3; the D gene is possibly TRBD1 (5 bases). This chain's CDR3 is CASSPLRVAGTSGYTF. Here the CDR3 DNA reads TGTGCCAGCAGCCCGTTAAGGGTGGCGGGGACCTCGGGCTACACCTTC.